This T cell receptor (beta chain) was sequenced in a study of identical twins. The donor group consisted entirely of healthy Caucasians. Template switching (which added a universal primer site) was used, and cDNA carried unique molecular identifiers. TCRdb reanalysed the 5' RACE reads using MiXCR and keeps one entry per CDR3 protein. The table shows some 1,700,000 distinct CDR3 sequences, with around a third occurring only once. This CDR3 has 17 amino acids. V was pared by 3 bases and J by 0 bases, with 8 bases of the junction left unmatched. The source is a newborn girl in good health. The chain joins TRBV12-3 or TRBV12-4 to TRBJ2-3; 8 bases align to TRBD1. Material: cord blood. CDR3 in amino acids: CASSFFGTGFSTDTQYF. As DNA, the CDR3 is TGTGCCAGCAGTTTTTTTGGGACAGGCTTTAGCACAGATACGCAGTATTTT.